These T cell receptor beta chains were read from a single sample in a study of healthy donors' naive CD4 and CD8 T cells. TCRdb used MiXCR to reprocess the reads, holding one entry per CDR3 protein. This table has approximately 200,000 distinct CDR3 sequences, about 74% appearing once. The sample consisted of naive CD4+ and CD8+ T cells sorted from blood, pooled from several donors. These receptors all come from a pool of human donors in good health; the sample pools cells from several healthy donors. Each CDR3 is given with its conserved first and last residue.

>TRBJ2-5|TRBV29-1
CSVWSTETQYF
>TRBJ1-1|TRBV6-1
CASIVTVRQVNTEAFF
>TRBJ2-1|TRBV29-1
CSVEIRISYNEQFF
>TRBJ2-1|TRBV6-2/TRBV6-3
CASREDRVLNEQFF
>TRBJ1-5|TRBV6-5
CASRTGNQPQHF
>TRBJ2-5|TRBV20-1
CSVTGNQETQYF
>TRBJ2-7|TRBV29-1
CSVEDQGYEQYF
>TRBJ2-3|TRBV6-5
CASSYIRVQSTDTQYF
>TRBJ2-7|TRBV19
CASSVGTGGLSYEQYF
>TRBJ2-4|TRBV27
CASSYWAPGLAHIQYF
>TRBJ2-5|TRBV11-2
CASSLGLGIWETQYF
>TRBJ1-6|TRBV5-6
CASSLAGDRDSPLHF
>TRBJ2-1|TRBV6-2/TRBV6-3
CASSSAGGYNEQFF
>TRBJ1-2|TRBV10-1
CASSYSPATNYGYTF
>TRBJ2-7|TRBV28
CASSLVGTSGVF
>TRBJ2-3|TRBV4-2
CASSQAASKVTDTQYF
>TRBJ1-2|TRBV6-5
CASSYSRINYGYTF
>TRBJ2-7|TRBV29-1
CSVAEGNEQYF
>TRBJ1-2|TRBV4-3
CASSQVGQGYGYTF
>TRBJ1-1|TRBV6-5
CASKDVGTEAFF
>TRBJ2-3|TRBV19
CASSWPDDTQYF
>TRBJ2-4|TRBV6-5
CASRGVNGDIQYF
>TRBJ2-5|TRBV24-1
CATSVSGGGETQYF
>TRBJ1-2|TRBV27
CASSVDRVYGYTF
>TRBJ2-7|TRBV11-2
CASSPVWTASEQYF
>TRBJ2-7|TRBV6-5
CASSQREQVEQYF
>TRBJ2-7|TRBV6-5
CASSYSQGWIYEQYF
>TRBJ2-3|TRBV5-4
CASLGFGETDTQYF
>TRBJ2-1|TRBV29-1
CSGLTGSSYNEQFF
>TRBJ2-1|TRBV5-5
CASSPDFSPYNEQFF
>TRBJ2-7|TRBV29-1
CSVEAILGQQGQGEQYF
>TRBJ1-1|TRBV11-1
CASSPKQRDIKTTEAFF
>TRBJ2-7|TRBV6-6
CASSYGTPSSYEQYF
>TRBJ2-1|TRBV30
CAWNRRSHPNNEQFF
>TRBJ2-1|TRBV29-1
CSARAGPYNEQFF
>TRBJ2-3|TRBV29-1
CSGDSGGTDTQYF
>TRBJ2-5|TRBV5-1
CASSSSDRDGTQYF
>TRBJ2-3|TRBV5-4
CASSLASGRVTDTQYF
>TRBJ1-1|TRBV19
CASSHEALRNTEAFF
>TRBJ1-1|TRBV29-1
CSVAASKGALRNTEAFF
>TRBJ1-2|TRBV30
CAWSFGQDLYGYTF
>TRBJ2-7|TRBV19
CASSEGDIYEQYF
>TRBJ2-1|TRBV19
CASSIGSGFNEQFF
>TRBJ1-5|TRBV28
CASRAYPGNQPQHF
>TRBJ2-7|TRBV29-1
CSVDGAGGEYEQYF
>TRBJ1-2|TRBV29-1
CSVVAGDDYGYTF
>TRBJ2-6|TRBV6-2/TRBV6-3
CASSYDSSGANVLTF
>TRBJ2-3|TRBV14
CASSRLAGGPDTQYF
>TRBJ2-7|TRBV28
CASGSRDNSYEQYF
>TRBJ1-1|TRBV20-1
CSAGRRGTEAFF
>TRBJ2-5|TRBV11-2
CASSQPLQDPLLTQYF
>TRBJ1-1|TRBV19
CASQTGGVNEAFF
>TRBJ2-7|TRBV25-1
CASRQGNEQYF
>TRBJ2-7|TRBV6-5
CASSSDRAMGYEQYF
>TRBJ2-1|TRBV19
CASSTPTLTRRDYNEQFF
>TRBJ2-3|TRBV19
CASSVGQNTDTQYF